Each of the 23 T cell receptor beta chains below was sequenced from the same sample in a study of blood T cell repertoires in COVID-19. TCRdb's table, derived via immunoSEQ multiplex PCR, lists solely in-frame clones and lacks some. The table records more than 110,000 clones, about nine tenths of them present only once. The sequencing sample was made of peripheral blood. Every receptor here comes from a man between 45 and 60 years old with active or convalescent COVID-19.

The genes are TRBV28 and TRBJ2-1; 9 positions agree with TRBD2. CDR3 size: 15 residues. Germline V gene lookup returns CDR1 MDHEN and CDR2 SYDVKM. V shed 8 bases and J 6 bases; nucleotides not matched to a gene: 11. The CDR3 DNA reads as TGTGCCAGCGGATTGGCTAGCGGGATGACCAATGAGCAGTTCTTC. Translating it yields CASGLASGMTNEQFF.

The J gene is TRBJ1-6, the V gene TRBV16; no firm D call. The CDR3 is made up of 13 amino acids. Trimming stripped 4 bases from V and 8 bases from J, with 9 bases between. CDR1 and CDR2 (germline): KGHSY, FQNENV. This CDR3 reads CASSPLADSPLHF. The CDR3 nucleotides read TGTGCCAGCAGCCCCCTCGCGGATTCACCCCTCCACTTT.

The chain carries TRBV7-3 and TRBJ2-5; TRBD2 matches 8 bases. CDR3 length: 15 residues. After removal of 5 bases from V and 4 bases from J, the junction contained 9 bases not matched to a gene. Germline CDR1 reads SGHTA; CDR2 reads FQGTGA. The chain's CDR3 is CASSPMGLAGETQYF. CDR3 coding DNA: TGTGCCAGCAGCCCCATGGGGCTAGCGGGAGAGACCCAGTACTTC. The variable domain in full, completed from reference TRBV7-3 and TRBJ2-5, reads GAGVSQTPSNKVTEKGKYVELRCDPISGHTALYWYRQSLGQGPEFLIYFQGTGAADDSGLPNDRFFAVRPEGSVSTLKIQRTERGDSAVYLCASSPMGLAGETQYFGPGTRLLVL.

The rearrangement links TRBV7-9 to TRBJ1-1, with a weak D call TRBD1 (6 bases). V was shortened by 1 base and J by 12 bases, with 12 bases between the two germline ends. The length of the CDR3 is 12 residues. CDR1 and CDR2 (germline): SEHNR, FQNEAQ (reference sequence). DNA of the CDR3: TGTGCCAGCAGCTTAGAGGGGGAAGGGACTTTCTTT. Protein: CASSLEGEGTFF.

The J gene is TRBJ2-7, the V gene TRBV28, with D unclear. The CDR3 extends over 11 amino acids. Trimming stripped 5 bases from V and 7 bases from J, with 9 bases between. Germline values: CDR1 MDHEN, CDR2 SYDVKM. CDR3 DNA sequence: TGTGCCAGCAGTGGTCCGAGAGAGCAGTACTTC. This translates into CASSGPREQYF.

The chain joins TRBV5-6 to TRBJ2-7, with unresolved D. V was clipped by 2 bases and J by 8 bases, with 11 bases between them. The CDR3 length is 12 residues. Germline-derived CDR1 and CDR2 are SGHDT and YYEEEE. The CDR3 nucleotides are TGTGCCAGCAGCTTTGGCACCCCGAAGCAGTACTTC. Encoded protein: CASSFGTPKQYF.

This clone was observed a handful of times. The J gene is TRBJ1-5, the V gene TRBV30, with unresolved D. From germline, CDR1 is GTSNPN and CDR2 SVGIG (reference sequence). V was clipped by 2 bases and J by 6 bases, with 17 bases between them. There are 15 residues in the CDR3. CDR3 in amino acids: CAWSHRFSTGQPQHF. The CDR3 DNA is TGTGCCTGGAGTCATAGATTCTCTACGGGTCAGCCCCAGCATTTT.

The chain employs TRBV6-6 and TRBJ2-7; TRBD1 matches at 7 bases. The J segment lost 7 bases and the V segment lost 2 bases, leaving 11 bases of the junction unmatched. The CDR3 runs 15 residues. Germline loops: CDR1 MNHNY, CDR2 SVGAGI (reference sequence). CDR3 bases: TGTGCCAGCAGTTACGGGGTGGCAGGGGGTCGGGAGCAGTACTTC. Its protein is CASSYGVAGGREQYF.

The genes are TRBV28 and TRBJ2-4; tentatively, D is TRBD2 (5 bases). Trimming cost V 3 bases and J 2 bases, with 23 bases left between them. Germline V gene sequence: CDR1 MDHEN, CDR2 SYDVKM. This CDR3 comprises 19 residues. The CDR3 loop reads CASSFLSLKREWTKNIQYF. CDR3 DNA: TGTGCCAGCAGTTTCCTCTCCTTAAAGAGGGAGTGGACCAAAAACATTCAGTACTTC.

The J gene is TRBJ1-5, the V gene TRBV20-1, with D maybe TRBD1 (6 bases). The CDR3 extends over 15 amino acids. Germline assignment: CDR1 DFQATT and CDR2 SNEGSKA (reference sequence). Trimming shortened V by 3 bases and J by 3 bases, and 15 bases separated the two germline ends. The CDR3 loop reads CSASPSGGVNQPQHF. In DNA, the CDR3 is TGCAGTGCTAGTCCCAGTGGGGGCGTCAATCAGCCCCAGCATTTT.

This clone has a handful of counts. V gene TRBV6-6 combines with J gene TRBJ1-2; 9 bases are shared with TRBD1. The germline gives CDR1 MNHNY, CDR2 SVGAGI (reference sequence). With V trimmed by 2 bases and J by 8 bases, 9 bases remained unmatched. The CDR3 runs 15 residues. Here the CDR3 DNA reads TGTGCCAGCAGTTACACGGACAGGGGTCGAGAAGGCTACACCTTC. It codes for CASSYTDRGREGYTF.

This rearrangement joins TRBV12-3 or TRBV12-4 to TRBJ2-1; D gene uncertain. The CDR3 is 13 amino acids. V was clipped by 3 bases and J by 8 bases, with 11 bases between them. The CDR3 DNA sequence: TGTGCCAGCAGTTTGGGCCCCTTGGATGAGCAGTTCTTC. Its protein product is CASSLGPLDEQFF.

The chain employs TRBV6-6 and TRBJ2-1; 16 bases map to TRBD2. The length of the CDR3 is 15 residues. V shed 6 bases and J 8 bases; nucleotides not matched to a gene: 4. Germline CDR1 and CDR2: MNHNY and SVGAGI (reference sequence). The CDR3 DNA follows: TGTGCCAGCAGACCGGGACTAGCGGGAGGGGATGAGCAGTTCTTC. It encodes CASRPGLAGGDEQFF.

In this sample, this clone turned up once. The rearrangement uses TRBV7-9 and TRBJ2-1; TRBD2 agrees at 15 bases. V shed 4 bases, J shed 4 bases, and the junction held 5 bases outside the gene matches. Per germline, CDR1 SEHNR and CDR2 FQNEAQ (reference sequence). The CDR3 extends over 17 amino acids. CDR3 region: CASSWVGLAGGYNEQFF. The CDR3 DNA is TGTGCCAGCAGCTGGGTGGGACTAGCGGGAGGTTACAATGAGCAGTTCTTC.

The chain is built from TRBV14 and TRBJ2-7; 13 nucleotides agree with TRBD2. V shed 6 bases and J 2 bases; nucleotides not matched to a gene: 4. The CDR3 covers 15 residues. Germline V gene lookup returns CDR1 SGHDN and CDR2 FVKESK. The CDR3 DNA sequence: TGTGCCAGCAGTTTCGGACTAGCGGGGGCCTACGAGCAGTACTTC. Its translation: CASSFGLAGAYEQYF.

Here the CDR3 reads CACDPGQGNTEAFF. CDR3 nucleotide sequence: TGTGCCTGCGATCCGGGACAGGGGAACACTGAAGCTTTCTTT. The chain couples TRBV30 to TRBJ1-1; 9 bases agree with TRBD1. J was trimmed by 1 base and V by 6 bases; bases with no gene match: 6. This CDR3 has 14 amino acids. CDR1 is GTSNPN, CDR2 SVGIG, per germline (reference sequence).

The rearrangement joins TRBV28 to TRBJ2-1; possible D gene TRBD2, 5 bases. Germline loops: CDR1 MDHEN, CDR2 SYDVKM. Trimming pared 7 bases from V and 4 bases from J, leaving 20 bases between. This CDR3 comprises 16 residues. The chain's CDR3 is CASTPGGSQPYNEQFF. The CDR3 DNA is TGTGCCAGCACCCCCGGAGGTAGCCAGCCTTACAATGAGCAGTTCTTC.

The genes are TRBV3-1 (or the pseudogene TRBV3-2) and TRBJ2-7; TRBD1 aligns across 9 bases. V shed 6 bases, J shed 1 base, and the junction held 7 bases outside the gene matches. CDR1 and CDR2 (germline): LGHDT, YNNKEL (reference sequence). CDR3 size: 15 residues. CDR3: CASRPGQGWSYEQYF. For the CDR3, the DNA is TGTGCCAGCAGACCAGGACAGGGGTGGTCCTACGAGCAGTACTTC.

The chain employs TRBV5-4 and TRBJ2-6, with D unclear. The CDR3 is made up of 17 amino acids. Per the germline V gene, CDR1 is SGHNT and CDR2 is YYREEE (reference sequence). The germline V and J ends were trimmed by 0 bases and 2 bases, with 12 bases remaining between them. This CDR3 is CASSLGLIMTGANVLTF. The DNA for the CDR3 is TGTGCCAGCAGCTTGGGACTGATTATGACTGGGGCCAACGTCCTGACTTTC. Looking up the rest from reference TRBV5-4 and TRBJ2-6 gives the full variable domain: ETGVTQSPTHLIKTRGQQVTLRCSSQSGHNTVSWYQQALGQGPQFIFQYYREEENGRGNFPPRFSGLQFPNYSSELNVNALELDDSALYLCASSLGLIMTGANVLTFGAGSRLTVL.

The chain recombines TRBV28 with TRBJ2-7, with 7 positions matching TRBD2. The germline gives CDR1 MDHEN, CDR2 SYDVKM. Trimming cost V 6 bases and J 2 bases; bases outside gene matches: 10. CDR3 size: 15 residues. Here the CDR3 DNA reads TGTGCCAGCAGCCCCTGGACTAGACCCCCCTACGAGCAGTACTTC. Its translation is CASSPWTRPPYEQYF.

The J gene is TRBJ2-7, the V gene TRBV27; possible D gene TRBD2, 5 bases. The V gene lost 4 bases and the J gene lost 7 bases, with 20 bases spanning the gap. CDR3 size: 15 residues. The germline V gene has CDR1 MNHEY and CDR2 SMNVEV (reference sequence). DNA of the CDR3: TGTGCCAGCAGTTCCCTGGGCAGGCCGGACTTGGAGCAGTACTTC. Translated: CASSSLGRPDLEQYF.

The chain has TRBV3-1 (or the pseudogene TRBV3-2) and TRBJ2-1; TRBD1 matches at 10 bases. Per the germline V gene, CDR1 is LGHDT and CDR2 is YNNKEL (reference sequence). Unmatched junction bases numbered 8, after V lost 4 bases and J lost 8 bases. The CDR3 is made up of 15 amino acids. CDR3 sequence: CASSPWDRGGDEQFF. The CDR3 nucleotides are TGTGCCAGCAGCCCTTGGGACAGGGGAGGGGATGAGCAGTTCTTC.

The rearrangement joins TRBV2 to TRBJ2-1, with TRBD1 matching over 9 bases. Germline V CDR1 and CDR2: SNHLY, FYNNEI. The CDR3 has 14 amino acids. The V segment lost 9 bases and the J segment 7 bases; nucleotides outside the gene matches: 10. The chain's CDR3 is CASTIGTGKNEQFF. CDR3 in DNA: TGTGCCAGTACTATAGGGACAGGGAAGAATGAGCAGTTCTTC.